The clone carrying this T cell receptor beta chain is a singleton in its sample. The CDR3 sequence is 15 residues long. Germline lookup yields CDR1 MDHEN and CDR2 SYDVKM. V shed 7 bases and J 8 bases; nucleotides not matched to a gene: 12. Clones were read by immunoSEQ multiplex PCR, and TCRdb kept only the in-frame ones, dropping some. This sample has 350,000 to 500,000 clones, with roughly 88% found just once. The data stem from a study of blood T cell repertoires in COVID-19. Study members were between about 18 and 100 years old and lived in around 24 US regions. Participants' reported clinical history set cohort assignment. Exposed enrollees had met someone with a PCR-confirmed or clinician-diagnosed COVID-19 case at some point within the 2 weeks before study entry.

This TCR was recovered from a woman younger than 30 who had been exposed to COVID-19. V usage is TRBV28 and J usage is TRBJ1-4, with 8 nucleotides matching TRBD1. Sequenced: PBMCs or T cells enriched from blood (not recorded which). CDR3 protein: CASNQMDRVDEKLFF. The CDR3 DNA reads as TGTGCCAGCAACCAAATGGACAGGGTGGACGAAAAACTGTTTTTT.